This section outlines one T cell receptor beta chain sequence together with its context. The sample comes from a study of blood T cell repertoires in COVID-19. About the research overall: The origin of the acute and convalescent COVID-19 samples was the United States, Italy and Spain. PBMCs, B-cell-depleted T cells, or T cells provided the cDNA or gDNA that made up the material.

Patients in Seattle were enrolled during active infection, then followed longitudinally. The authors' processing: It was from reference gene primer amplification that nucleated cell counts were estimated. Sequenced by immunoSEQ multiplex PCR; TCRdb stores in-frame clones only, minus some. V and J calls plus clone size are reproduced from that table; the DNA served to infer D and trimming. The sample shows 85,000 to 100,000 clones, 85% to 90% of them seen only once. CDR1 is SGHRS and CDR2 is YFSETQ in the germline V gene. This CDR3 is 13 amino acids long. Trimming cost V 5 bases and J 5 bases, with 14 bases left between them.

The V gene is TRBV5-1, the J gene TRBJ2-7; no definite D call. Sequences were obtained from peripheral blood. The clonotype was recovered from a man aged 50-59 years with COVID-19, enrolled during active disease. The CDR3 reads CASSYLSSNEQYF. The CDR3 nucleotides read TGCGCCAGCAGTTACCTATCTTCCAACGAGCAGTACTTC.